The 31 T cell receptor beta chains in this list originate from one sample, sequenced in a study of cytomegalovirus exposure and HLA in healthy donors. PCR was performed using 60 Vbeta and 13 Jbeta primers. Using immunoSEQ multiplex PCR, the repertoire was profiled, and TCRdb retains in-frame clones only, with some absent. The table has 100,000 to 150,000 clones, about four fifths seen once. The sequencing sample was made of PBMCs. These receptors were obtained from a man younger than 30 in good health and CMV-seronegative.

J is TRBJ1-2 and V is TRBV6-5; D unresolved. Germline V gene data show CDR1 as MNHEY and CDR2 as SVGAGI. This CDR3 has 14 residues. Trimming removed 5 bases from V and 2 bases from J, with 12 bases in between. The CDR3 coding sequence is TGTGCCAGCAGTCTGGGAGTAAAGAACTATGGCTACACCTTC. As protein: CASSLGVKNYGYTF.

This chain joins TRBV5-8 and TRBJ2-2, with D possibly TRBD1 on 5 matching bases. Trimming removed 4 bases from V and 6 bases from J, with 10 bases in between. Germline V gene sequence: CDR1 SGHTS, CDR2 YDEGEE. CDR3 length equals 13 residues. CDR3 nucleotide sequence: TGTGCCAGCAGCCCAGGGTTCGCCGGGGAGCTGTTTTTT. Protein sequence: CASSPGFAGELFF.

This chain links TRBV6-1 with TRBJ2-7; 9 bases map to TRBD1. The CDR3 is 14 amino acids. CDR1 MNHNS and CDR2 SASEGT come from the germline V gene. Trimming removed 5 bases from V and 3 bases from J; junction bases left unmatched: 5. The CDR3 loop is CASSSRDRDYEQYF. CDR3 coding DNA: TGTGCCAGCAGTTCTAGGGACAGGGACTACGAGCAGTACTTC.

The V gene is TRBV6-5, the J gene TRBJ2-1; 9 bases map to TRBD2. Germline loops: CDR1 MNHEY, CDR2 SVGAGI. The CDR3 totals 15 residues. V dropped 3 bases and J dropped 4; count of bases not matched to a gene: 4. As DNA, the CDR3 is TGTGCCAGCAGTTATCGCGGGGGGGCATACAATGAGCAGTTCTTC. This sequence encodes CASSYRGGAYNEQFF.

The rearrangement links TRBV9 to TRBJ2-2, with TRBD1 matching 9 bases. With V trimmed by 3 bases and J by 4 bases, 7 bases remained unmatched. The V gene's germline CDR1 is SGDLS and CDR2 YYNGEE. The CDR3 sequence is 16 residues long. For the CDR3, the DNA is TGTGCCAGCAGCGCATCCGGGACAGGGAGCACCGGGGAGCTGTTTTTT. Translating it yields CASSASGTGSTGELFF. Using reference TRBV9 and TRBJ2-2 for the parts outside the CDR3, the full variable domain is DSGVTQTPKHLITATGQRVTLRCSPRSGDLSVYWYQQSLDQGLQFLIQYYNGEERAKGNILERFSAQQFPDLHSELNLSSLELGDSALYFCASSASGTGSTGELFFGEGSRLTVL.

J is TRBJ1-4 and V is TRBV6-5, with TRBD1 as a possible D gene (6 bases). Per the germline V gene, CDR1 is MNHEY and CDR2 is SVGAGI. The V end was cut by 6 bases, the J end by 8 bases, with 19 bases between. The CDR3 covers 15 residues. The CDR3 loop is CASSDPLQGSEKLFF. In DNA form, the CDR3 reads TGTGCCAGCAGCGACCCTCTACAGGGATCCGAAAAACTGTTTTTT.

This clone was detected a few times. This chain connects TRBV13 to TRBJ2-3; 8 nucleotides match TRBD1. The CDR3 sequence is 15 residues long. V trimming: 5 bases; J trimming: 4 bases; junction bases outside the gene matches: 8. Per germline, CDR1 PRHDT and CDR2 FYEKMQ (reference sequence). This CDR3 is CASSQIRGLADTQYF. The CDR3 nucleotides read TGTGCCAGCAGCCAAATCAGGGGGCTTGCAGATACGCAGTATTTT. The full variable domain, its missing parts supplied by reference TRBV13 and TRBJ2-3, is AAGVIQSPRHLIKEKRETATLKCYPIPRHDTVYWYQQGPGQDPQFLISFYEKMQSDKGSIPDRFSAQQFSDYHSELNMSSLELGDSALYFCASSQIRGLADTQYFGPGTRLTVL.

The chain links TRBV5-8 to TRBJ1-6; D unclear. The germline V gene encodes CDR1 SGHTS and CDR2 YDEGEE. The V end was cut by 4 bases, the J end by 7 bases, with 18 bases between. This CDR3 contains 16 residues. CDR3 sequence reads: CASSKRPSTQNSPLHF. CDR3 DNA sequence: TGTGCCAGCAGCAAGCGACCTTCCACCCAGAATTCACCCCTCCACTTT. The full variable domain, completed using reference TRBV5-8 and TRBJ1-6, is EAGVTQSPTHLIKTRGQQATLRCSPISGHTSVYWYQQALGLGLQFLLWYDEGEERNRGNFPPRFSGRQFPNYSSELNVNALELEDSALYLCASSKRPSTQNSPLHFGNGTRLTVT.

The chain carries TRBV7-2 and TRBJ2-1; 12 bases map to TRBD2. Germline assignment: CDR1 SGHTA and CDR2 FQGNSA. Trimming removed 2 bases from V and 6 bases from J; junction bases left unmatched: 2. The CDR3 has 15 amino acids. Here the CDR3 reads CASSLLAGGPNEQFF. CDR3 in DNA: TGTGCCAGCAGCTTACTAGCGGGGGGGCCCAATGAGCAGTTCTTC.

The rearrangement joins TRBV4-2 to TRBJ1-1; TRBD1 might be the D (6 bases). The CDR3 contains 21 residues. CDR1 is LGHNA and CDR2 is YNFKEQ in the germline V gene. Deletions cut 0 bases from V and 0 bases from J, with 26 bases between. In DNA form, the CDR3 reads TGTGCCAGCAGCCAAGATCTGGCGCGTTGGGGGCGTGGGACGGTGAACACTGAAGCTTTCTTT. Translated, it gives CASSQDLARWGRGTVNTEAFF.

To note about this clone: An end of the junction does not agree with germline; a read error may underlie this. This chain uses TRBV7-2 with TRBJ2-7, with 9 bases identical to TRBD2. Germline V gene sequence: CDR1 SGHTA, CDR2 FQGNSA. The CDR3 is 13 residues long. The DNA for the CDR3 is TGTGCCAGCAGCCTAAAATCGCCGGGACTAGCAGACTTC. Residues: CASSLKSPGLADF.

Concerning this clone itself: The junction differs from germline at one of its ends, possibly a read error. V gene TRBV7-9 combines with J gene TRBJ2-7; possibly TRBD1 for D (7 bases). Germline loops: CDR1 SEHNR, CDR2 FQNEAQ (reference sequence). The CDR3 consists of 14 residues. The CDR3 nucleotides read TGTGCCAGCAGCTTAGGTGACAGGGACCCTCCGGGGGACTTC. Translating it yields CASSLGDRDPPGDF.

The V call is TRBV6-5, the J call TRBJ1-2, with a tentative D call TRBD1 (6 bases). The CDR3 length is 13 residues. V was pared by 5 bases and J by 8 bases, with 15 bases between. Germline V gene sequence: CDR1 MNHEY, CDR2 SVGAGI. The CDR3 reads CASSPQGPGGYTF. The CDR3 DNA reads TGTGCCAGCAGTCCACAGGGTCCTGGCGGCTACACCTTC.

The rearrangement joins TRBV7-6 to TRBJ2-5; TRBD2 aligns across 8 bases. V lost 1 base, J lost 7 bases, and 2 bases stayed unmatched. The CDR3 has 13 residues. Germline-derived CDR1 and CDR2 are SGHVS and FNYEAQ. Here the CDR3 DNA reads TGTGCCAGCAGCTTAGTTGCGGGAGGGACCCAGTACTTC. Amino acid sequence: CASSLVAGGTQYF.

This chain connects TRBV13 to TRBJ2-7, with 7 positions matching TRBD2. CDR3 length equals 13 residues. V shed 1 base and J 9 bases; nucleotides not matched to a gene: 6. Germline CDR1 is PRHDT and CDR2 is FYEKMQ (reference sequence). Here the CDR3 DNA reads TGTGCCAGCAGCTTAGATAGCAGGGAGGGGCAGTACTTC. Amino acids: CASSLDSREGQYF.

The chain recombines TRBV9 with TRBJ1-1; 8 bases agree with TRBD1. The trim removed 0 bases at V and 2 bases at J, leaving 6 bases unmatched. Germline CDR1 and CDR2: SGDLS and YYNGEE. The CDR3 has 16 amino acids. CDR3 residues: CASSVGAGGLNTEAFF. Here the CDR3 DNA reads TGTGCCAGCAGCGTAGGGGCAGGGGGCTTAAACACTGAAGCTTTCTTT.

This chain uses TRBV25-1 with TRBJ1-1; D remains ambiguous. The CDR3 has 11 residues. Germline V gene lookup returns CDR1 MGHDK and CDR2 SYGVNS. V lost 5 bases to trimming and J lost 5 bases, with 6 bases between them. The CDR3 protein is CASSRGTEAFF. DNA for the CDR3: TGTGCCAGCAGTCGGGGTACTGAAGCTTTCTTT.

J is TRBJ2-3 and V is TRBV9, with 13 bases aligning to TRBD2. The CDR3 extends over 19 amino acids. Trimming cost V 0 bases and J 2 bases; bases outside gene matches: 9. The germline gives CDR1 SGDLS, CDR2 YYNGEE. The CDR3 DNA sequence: TGTGCCAGCAGCGTAGAGGGGGGACTAGCGGGGAGCCTCACAGATACGCAGTATTTT. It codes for CASSVEGGLAGSLTDTQYF.

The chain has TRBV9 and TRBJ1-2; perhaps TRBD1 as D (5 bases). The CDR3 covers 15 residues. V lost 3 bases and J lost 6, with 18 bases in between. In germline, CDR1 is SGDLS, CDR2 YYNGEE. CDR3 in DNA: TGTGCCAGCAGCGCCGGGGGAAGATCGGACAATGGCTACACCTTC. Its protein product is CASSAGGRSDNGYTF.

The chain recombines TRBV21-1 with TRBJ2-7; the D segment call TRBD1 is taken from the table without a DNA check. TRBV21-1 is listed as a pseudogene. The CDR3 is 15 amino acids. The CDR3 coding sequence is TGTGCCAGCAGCACAAGACAGGGGTCCTTCTACGAGCAGTACTTC. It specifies CASSTRQGSFYEQYF.

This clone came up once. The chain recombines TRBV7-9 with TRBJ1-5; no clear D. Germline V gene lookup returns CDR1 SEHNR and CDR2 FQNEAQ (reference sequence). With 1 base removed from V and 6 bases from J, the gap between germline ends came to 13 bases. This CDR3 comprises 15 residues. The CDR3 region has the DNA TGTGCCAGCAGCTTAGAACGTGCAGGAGGTCAGCCCCAGCATTTT. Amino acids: CASSLERAGGQPQHF.

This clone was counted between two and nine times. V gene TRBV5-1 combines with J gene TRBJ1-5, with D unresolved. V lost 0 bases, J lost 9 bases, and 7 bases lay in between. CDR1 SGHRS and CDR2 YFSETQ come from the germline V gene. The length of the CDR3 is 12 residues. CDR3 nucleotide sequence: TGCGCCAGCAGCTTGGGTAACGGGCCCCAGCATTTT. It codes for CASSLGNGPQHF.

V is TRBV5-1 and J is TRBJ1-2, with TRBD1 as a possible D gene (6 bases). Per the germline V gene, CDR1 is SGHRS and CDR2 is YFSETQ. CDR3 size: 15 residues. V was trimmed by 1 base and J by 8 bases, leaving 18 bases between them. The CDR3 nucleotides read TGCGCCAGCAGCTTGCAGGAGCGTCCCAGGGGCGGCTACACCTTC. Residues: CASSLQERPRGGYTF.

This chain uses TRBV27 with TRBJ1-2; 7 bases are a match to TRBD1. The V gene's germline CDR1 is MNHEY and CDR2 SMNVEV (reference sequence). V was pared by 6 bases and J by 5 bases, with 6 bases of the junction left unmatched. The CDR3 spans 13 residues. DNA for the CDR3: TGTGCCAGCAGCCCGCGACAGGGATATGGCTACACCTTC. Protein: CASSPRQGYGYTF.

In DNA form, the CDR3 reads TGCGCCAGCAGCTTGGGCAGGGGGGATCAGCCCCAGCATTTT. Its protein is CASSLGRGDQPQHF. This chain links TRBV5-1 with TRBJ1-5, with 7 bases aligning to TRBD1. Germline values: CDR1 SGHRS, CDR2 YFSETQ. This CDR3 has 14 amino acids. With 0 bases clipped from V and 5 bases from J, the junction kept 2 bases outside the gene matches.

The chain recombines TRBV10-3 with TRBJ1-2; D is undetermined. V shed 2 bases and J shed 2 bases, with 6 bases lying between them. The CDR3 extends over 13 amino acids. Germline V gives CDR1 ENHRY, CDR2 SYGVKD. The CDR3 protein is CAISEPKNYGYTF. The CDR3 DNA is TGTGCCATCAGTGAGCCTAAGAACTATGGCTACACCTTC.

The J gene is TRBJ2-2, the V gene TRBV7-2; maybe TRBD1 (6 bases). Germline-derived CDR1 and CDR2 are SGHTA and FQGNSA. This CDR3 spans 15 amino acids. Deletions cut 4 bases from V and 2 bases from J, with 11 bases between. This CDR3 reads CASSSRTENTGELFF. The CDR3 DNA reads TGTGCCAGCAGCTCCCGGACAGAAAACACCGGGGAGCTGTTTTTT.

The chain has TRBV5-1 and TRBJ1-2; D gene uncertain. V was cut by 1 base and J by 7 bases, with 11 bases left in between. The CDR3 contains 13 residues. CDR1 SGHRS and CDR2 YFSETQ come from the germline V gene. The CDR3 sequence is CASSLRPAGGYTF. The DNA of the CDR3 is TGCGCCAGCAGCTTGCGGCCCGCGGGTGGCTACACCTTC.

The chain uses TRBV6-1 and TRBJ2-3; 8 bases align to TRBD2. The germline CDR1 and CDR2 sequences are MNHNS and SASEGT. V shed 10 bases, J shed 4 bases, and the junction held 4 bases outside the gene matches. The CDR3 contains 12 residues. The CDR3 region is CATRGGADTQYF. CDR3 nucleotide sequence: TGTGCCACCCGGGGGGGCGCAGATACGCAGTATTTT.

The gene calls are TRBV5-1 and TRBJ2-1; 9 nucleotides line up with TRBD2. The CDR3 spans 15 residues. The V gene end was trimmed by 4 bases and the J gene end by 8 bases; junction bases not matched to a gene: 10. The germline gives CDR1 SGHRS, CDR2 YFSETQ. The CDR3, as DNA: TGCGCCAGCAGCCCCGGGACTAGCCGGTCGGATGAGCAGTTCTTC. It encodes CASSPGTSRSDEQFF. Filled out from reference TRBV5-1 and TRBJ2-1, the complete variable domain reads KAGVTQTPRYLIKTRGQQVTLSCSPISGHRSVSWYQQTPGQGLQFLFEYFSETQRNKGNFPGRFSGRQFSNSRSEMNVSTLELGDSALYLCASSPGTSRSDEQFFGPGTRLTVL.

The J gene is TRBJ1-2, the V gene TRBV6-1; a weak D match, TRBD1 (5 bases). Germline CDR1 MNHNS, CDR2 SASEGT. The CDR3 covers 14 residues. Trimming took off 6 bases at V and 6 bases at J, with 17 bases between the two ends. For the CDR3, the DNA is TGTGCCAGCAGCCAAACCAGGGAAAGGGATGGCTACACCTTC. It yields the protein CASSQTRERDGYTF.